The 2 T cell receptor beta chains given below trace back to one sample, sequenced in a study of cytomegalovirus exposure and HLA in healthy donors. The PCR made use of 60 Vbeta and 13 Jbeta primers. Measured with immunoSEQ multiplex PCR; TCRdb has only the in-frame clones, and not every one. The sample lists 210,000 or so clones, about four fifths occurring once. What was sequenced was PBMCs. Source of these receptors: a woman aged 45-60 years in good health and CMV-seropositive.

This clone was counted once. V is TRBV28 and J is TRBJ2-7; 8 bases match TRBD2. The germline V gene encodes CDR1 MDHEN and CDR2 SYDVKM. V lost 6 bases to trimming and J lost 0 bases; unmatched junction nucleotides: 16. The CDR3 covers 18 residues. CDR3 protein: CASSPSGRGASSSYEQYF. As DNA, the CDR3 is TGTGCCAGCAGCCCGTCGGGGCGGGGGGCGTCAAGCTCCTACGAGCAGTACTTC.

This clone appeared a few times. The gene calls are TRBV5-1 and TRBJ1-1; tentatively, D is TRBD1 (5 bases). Trimming left V 3 bases short and J 1 base short, with 16 bases between. Germline lookup yields CDR1 SGHRS and CDR2 YFSETQ. CDR3 size: 16 residues. The chain's CDR3 is CASSSFPTASNTEAFF. The CDR3 DNA is TGCGCCAGCAGCTCGTTTCCGACAGCTTCGAACACTGAAGCTTTCTTT.